This TCR beta chain was identified during a study of T cell changes during pregnancy in multiple sclerosis. Data came from immunoSEQ multiplex PCR; TCRdb stores just in-frame clones and leaves some out. Of about 59,000 clones in the sample, about 93% were seen once. The CDR3 covers 17 residues. Germline CDR1 reads MDHEN; CDR2 reads SYDVKM. The trim removed 4 bases at V and 5 bases at J, leaving 8 bases unmatched. The source is a female donor with multiple sclerosis, enrolled in a pregnancy study. The sample in question was CD4+ T cells from peripheral blood mononuclear cells, obtained before pregnancy. The rearrangement uses TRBV28 and TRBJ2-3; TRBD2 matches 14 bases. DNA for the CDR3: TGTGCCAGCAGTTCTCCGGGGACTAGCGGGGGTTTAGATACGCAGTATTTT. Translating gives CASSSPGTSGGLDTQYF.